Presented here are 2 T cell receptor beta chains from one specimen sequenced in a study of T cells after yellow fever vaccination. TCRdb used MiXCR to reprocess the 5' RACE reads, holding one entry per CDR3 protein. The top ten clones hold more than 13% of a sample with hundreds of thousands of distinct CDR3 sequences, roughly an eighth of them seen once. Material: PBMCs, obtained on the day of the yellow fever booster vaccination. Every receptor here comes from a young man who received the YFV17D yellow fever vaccine.

The chain couples TRBV7-2 to TRBJ2-3; the match to TRBD2 covers 14 bases. The CDR3 runs to 17 residues. Germline CDR1 SGHTA, CDR2 FQGNSA. V was pared by 5 bases and J by 4 bases, with 8 bases of the junction left unmatched. In nucleotides, the CDR3 is TGTGCCAGCAGCAGAAGGGGACTAGCGGGGGCGGCAGATACGCAGTATTTT. Translated, it gives CASSRRGLAGAADTQYF.

This clonotype was seen ten or more times. V gene TRBV7-9 combines with J gene TRBJ2-3, with 8 bases fitting TRBD1. Germline lookup yields CDR1 SEHNR and CDR2 FQNEAQ (reference sequence). J gave up 10 bases and V 5 bases, and 14 bases lay outside the gene matches. The CDR3 loop spans 15 amino acids. The CDR3 nucleotides are TGTGCCAGCAGCCCGGGACAGGTTGGAGTTTGGGCGCAGTATTTT. Translating it yields CASSPGQVGVWAQYF.